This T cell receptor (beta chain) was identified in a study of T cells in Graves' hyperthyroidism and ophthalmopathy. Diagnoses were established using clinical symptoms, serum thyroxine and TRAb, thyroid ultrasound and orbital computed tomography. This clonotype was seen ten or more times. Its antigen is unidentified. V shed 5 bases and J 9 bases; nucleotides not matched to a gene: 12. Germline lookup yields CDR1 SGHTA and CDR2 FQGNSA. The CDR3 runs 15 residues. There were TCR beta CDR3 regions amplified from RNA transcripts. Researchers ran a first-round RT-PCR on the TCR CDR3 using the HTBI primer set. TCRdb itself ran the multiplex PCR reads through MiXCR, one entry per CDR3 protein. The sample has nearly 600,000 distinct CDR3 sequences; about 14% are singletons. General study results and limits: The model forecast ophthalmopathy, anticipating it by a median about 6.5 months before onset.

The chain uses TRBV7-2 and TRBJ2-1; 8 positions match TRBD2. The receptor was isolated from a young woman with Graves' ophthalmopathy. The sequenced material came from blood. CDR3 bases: TGTGCCAGCAGCCAGGGAGCGGGAGTAATCGGTGAGCAGTTCTTC. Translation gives CASSQGAGVIGEQFF.